This T cell receptor beta chain was obtained from a study of T cell repertoires in cytomegalovirus infection. Findings of the study overall: Ex vivo responses were dominated by HLA-C-restricted CMV-specific TCR beta clonotypes. Identification of carriers of CMV plus the relevant HLA was performed using cumulative public TCR beta family frequency.

V was shortened by 10 bases and J by 0 bases, with 10 bases between the two germline ends. Germline loops: CDR1 MNHEY, CDR2 SVGAGI. The CDR3 runs 14 residues. TCRdb re-called the reads with MiXCR, one entry per CDR3 protein. The table has 650,000 to 900,000 distinct CDR3 sequences, roughly 33% seen once. Turning to this clonotype: The antigen is unknown.

The sequence derives from a human donor in good health (CMV status not recorded). Some clones in this sample may be carry-over from other donors' samples. The V gene is TRBV6-5, the J gene TRBJ2-6; a weak D match, TRBD2 (5 bases). Material: cultured CD8+ T cells from PBMCs, obtained from culture after CMV antigen stimulation. The CDR3 is CATLRGSGANVLTF. CDR3 nucleotide sequence: TGTGCCACCCTCCGGGGCTCTGGGGCCAACGTCCTGACTTTC.